The clone carrying this TCR beta chain has just a few counts. The V and J ends lost 7 bases and 0 bases respectively, with 6 bases between them. CDR1 and CDR2 from the germline V gene are MDHEN and SYDVKM. This CDR3 is built from 13 residues. Researchers prepared the TCRbeta library using unique molecular identifiers, the study reports. TCRdb re-called the PCR reads through MiXCR, storing one row per CDR3 protein. This table holds a few hundred thousand distinct CDR3 sequences, roughly a quarter found once. This entry is derived from a study of T-cell reconstitution after alpha-beta-depleted transplantation in children.

The sequenced sample was PBMCs, obtained before TCRalphabeta/CD19-depleted stem cell transplant. The chain recombines TRBV28 with TRBJ2-2; unclear D gene. The source is a boy in the first two years of life with Wiskott-Aldrich syndrome, due to receive a stem cell transplant. The CDR3 spells CASMKANTGELFF. The CDR3 DNA sequence: TGTGCCAGCATGAAAGCGAACACCGGGGAGCTGTTTTTT.